The rows below give T cell receptor beta chains drawn from one sample of a study of T cell responses to AZD1222 COVID-19 vaccine. Measured with immunoSEQ multiplex PCR; TCRdb has only the in-frame clones, and not every one. The sample contains roughly 130,000 clones, over 75% of which appear only once. The sequenced sample was peripheral blood, obtained on day 0 of AZD1222 vaccination. Receptors were obtained from an adult in good health. CDR3s include the opening cysteine and the closing phenylalanine or tryptophan. The order of the fields is V gene, CDR3 length, clone size, D gene, J gene, CDR3 DNA, CDR3 protein. A D gene is named only where the DNA matches it firmly. Clone size is given for some rows only: seen once, a few or many times, or a class if the clone is expanded.

V: TRBV27
length: 14
size: once
D: TRBD1
J: TRBJ1-4
DNA: TGTGCCAGCAGTGACAGGGTGATAAATGAAAAACTGTTTTTT
CDR3: CASSDRVINEKLFF

V: TRBV5-1
length: 16
size: .
D: .
J: TRBJ2-1
DNA: TGCGCCAGCAGCTTGGAGTCAGGTTTATCCTACAATGAGCAGTTCTTC
CDR3: CASSLESGLSYNEQFF

V: TRBV7-2
length: 14
size: .
D: .
J: TRBJ1-5
DNA: TGTGCCAGCAGCTTAGTGGGGGGTTCTCAGCCCCAGCATTTT
CDR3: CASSLVGGSQPQHF

V: TRBV27
length: 13
size: .
D: .
J: TRBJ1-2
DNA: TGTGCCAGCAGCCTCCGGAGTACGAACGGCTACACCTTC
CDR3: CASSLRSTNGYTF

V: TRBV30
length: 15
size: .
D: TRBD1
J: TRBJ1-2
DNA: TGTGCCTGGAGTGGAGACAGGGGGTCCTACTATGGCTACACCTTC
CDR3: CAWSGDRGSYYGYTF

V: TRBV24-1
length: 14
size: .
D: .
J: TRBJ1-4
DNA: TGTGCCACCAGTGATTACCGTTCGTCGGAAAAACTGTTTTTT
CDR3: CATSDYRSSEKLFF

V: TRBV9
length: 16
size: .
D: TRBD2
J: TRBJ2-1
DNA: TGTGCCAGCAGCGTAGCGGGTAGCGGGGGGGTTGATGAGCAGTTCTTC
CDR3: CASSVAGSGGVDEQFF

V: TRBV11-2
length: 12
size: once
D: .
J: TRBJ1-1
DNA: TGTGCCAGCAGTTTTATGGACACTGAAGCTTTCTTT
CDR3: CASSFMDTEAFF

V: TRBV2
length: 13
size: .
D: TRBD1
J: TRBJ1-5
DNA: TGTGCCAGCAGAGTACAGGGGAGTCAGCCCCAGCATTTT
CDR3: CASRVQGSQPQHF

V: TRBV7-8
length: 16
size: .
D: TRBD1
J: TRBJ1-5
DNA: TGTGCCAGCAGCGGACCGGGACAGGGAAGCAATCAGCCCCAGCATTTT
CDR3: CASSGPGQGSNQPQHF

V: TRBV6-5
length: 16
size: .
D: TRBD1
J: TRBJ1-3
DNA: TGTGCCAGCAGTTATTCCGGGACAGGGGACGGAAACACCATATATTTT
CDR3: CASSYSGTGDGNTIYF